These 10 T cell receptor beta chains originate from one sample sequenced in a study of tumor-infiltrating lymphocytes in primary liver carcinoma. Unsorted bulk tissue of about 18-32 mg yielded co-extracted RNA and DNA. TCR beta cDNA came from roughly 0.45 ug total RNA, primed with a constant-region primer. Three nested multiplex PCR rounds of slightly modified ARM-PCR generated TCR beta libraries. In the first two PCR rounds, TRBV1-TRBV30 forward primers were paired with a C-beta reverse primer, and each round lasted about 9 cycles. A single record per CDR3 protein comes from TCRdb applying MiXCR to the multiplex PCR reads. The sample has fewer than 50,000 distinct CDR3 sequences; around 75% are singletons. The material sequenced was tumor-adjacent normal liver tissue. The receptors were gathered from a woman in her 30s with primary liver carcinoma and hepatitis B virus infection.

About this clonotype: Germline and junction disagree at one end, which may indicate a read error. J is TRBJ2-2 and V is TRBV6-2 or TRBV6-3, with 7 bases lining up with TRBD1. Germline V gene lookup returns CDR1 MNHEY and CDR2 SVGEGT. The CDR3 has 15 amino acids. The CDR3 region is CACTSTGENTGEQFF. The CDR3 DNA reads TGTGCCTGCACTTCAACAGGGGAGAACACCGGGGAGCAGTTTTTT.

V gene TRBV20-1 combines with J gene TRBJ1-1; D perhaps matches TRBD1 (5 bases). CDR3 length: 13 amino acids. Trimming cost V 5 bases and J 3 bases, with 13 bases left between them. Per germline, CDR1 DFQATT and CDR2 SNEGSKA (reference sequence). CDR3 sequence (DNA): TGCAGTGCTCCCCCGGGACTGCACACTGAAGCTTTCTTT. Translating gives CSAPPGLHTEAFF.

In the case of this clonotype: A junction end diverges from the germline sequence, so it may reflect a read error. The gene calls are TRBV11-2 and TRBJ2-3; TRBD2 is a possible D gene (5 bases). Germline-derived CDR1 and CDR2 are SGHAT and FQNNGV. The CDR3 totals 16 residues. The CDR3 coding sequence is TGTGACAGCAGCTTGAGGGCGGCCCTTAGCACAGATACGCAGTATTTT. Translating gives CDSSLRAALSTDTQYF.

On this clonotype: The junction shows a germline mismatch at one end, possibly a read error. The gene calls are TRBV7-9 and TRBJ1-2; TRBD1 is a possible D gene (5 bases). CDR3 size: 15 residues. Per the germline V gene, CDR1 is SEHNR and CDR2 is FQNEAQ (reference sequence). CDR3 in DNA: TGTGCCAGCAGGCCCAGCGGGGACCGCATAATTGGCTGCACCTTC. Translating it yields CASRPSGDRIIGCTF.

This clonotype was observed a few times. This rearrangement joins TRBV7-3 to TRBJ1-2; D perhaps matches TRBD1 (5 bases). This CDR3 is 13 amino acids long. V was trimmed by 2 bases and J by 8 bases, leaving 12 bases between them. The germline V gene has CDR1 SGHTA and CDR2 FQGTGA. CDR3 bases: TGTGCCAGCAGCTTAGGTGGGAGGGACGGCTACACCTTC. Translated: CASSLGGRDGYTF.

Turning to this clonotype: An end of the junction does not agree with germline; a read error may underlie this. CDR3 amino acids: CSVLGLTGGYAQYF. The CDR3 DNA sequence: TGCAGCGTTTTGGGCTTGACGGGAGGCTACGCGCAGTACTTC. The rearrangement links TRBV29-1 to TRBJ2-7; 7 bases match TRBD2. This CDR3 region has 14 residues. The V gene's germline CDR1 is SQVTM and CDR2 ANQGSEA.

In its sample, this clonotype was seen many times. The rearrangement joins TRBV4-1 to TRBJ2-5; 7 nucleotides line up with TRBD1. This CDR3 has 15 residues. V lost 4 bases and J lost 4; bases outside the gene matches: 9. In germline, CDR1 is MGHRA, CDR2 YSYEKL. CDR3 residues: CASSPSTGAAETQYF. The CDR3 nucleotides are TGCGCCAGCAGCCCGAGTACAGGGGCCGCAGAGACCCAGTACTTC.

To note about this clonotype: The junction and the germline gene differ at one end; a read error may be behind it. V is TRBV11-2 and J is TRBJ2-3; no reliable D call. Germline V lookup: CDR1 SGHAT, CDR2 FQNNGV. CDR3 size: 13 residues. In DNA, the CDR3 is TGTACCAGCAGCGTCTCCATGGGGAATACGCAGTATTTT. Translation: CTSSVSMGNTQYF.

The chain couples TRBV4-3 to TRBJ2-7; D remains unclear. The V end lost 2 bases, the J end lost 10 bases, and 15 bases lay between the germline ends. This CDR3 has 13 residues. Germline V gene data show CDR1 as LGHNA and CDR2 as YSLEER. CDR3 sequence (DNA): TGCGCCAGCAGCCAAATTCTTCGTGGCGAACAGTACTTC. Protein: CASSQILRGEQYF.

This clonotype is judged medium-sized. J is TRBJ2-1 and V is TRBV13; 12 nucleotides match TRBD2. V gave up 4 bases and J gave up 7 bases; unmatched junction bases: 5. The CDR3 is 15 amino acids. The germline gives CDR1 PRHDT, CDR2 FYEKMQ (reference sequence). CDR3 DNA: TGTGCCAGCAGCTCTAGCGGGAGGGCCGTGAATGAGCAGTTCTTC. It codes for CASSSSGRAVNEQFF.